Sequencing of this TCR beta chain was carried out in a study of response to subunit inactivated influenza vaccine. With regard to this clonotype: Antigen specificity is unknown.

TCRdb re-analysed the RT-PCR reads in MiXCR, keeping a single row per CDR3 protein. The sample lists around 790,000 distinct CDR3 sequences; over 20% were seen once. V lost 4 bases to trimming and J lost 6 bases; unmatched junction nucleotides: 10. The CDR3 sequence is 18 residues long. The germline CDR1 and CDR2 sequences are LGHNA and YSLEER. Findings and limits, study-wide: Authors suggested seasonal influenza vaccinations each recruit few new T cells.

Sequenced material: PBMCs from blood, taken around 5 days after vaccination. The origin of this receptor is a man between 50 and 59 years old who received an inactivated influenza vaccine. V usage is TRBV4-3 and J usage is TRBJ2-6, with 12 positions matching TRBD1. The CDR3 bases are TGCGCCAGCAGCCCCTACTCGGGACAGGGGGCGTCGGCCAACGTCCTGACTTTC. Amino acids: CASSPYSGQGASANVLTF.